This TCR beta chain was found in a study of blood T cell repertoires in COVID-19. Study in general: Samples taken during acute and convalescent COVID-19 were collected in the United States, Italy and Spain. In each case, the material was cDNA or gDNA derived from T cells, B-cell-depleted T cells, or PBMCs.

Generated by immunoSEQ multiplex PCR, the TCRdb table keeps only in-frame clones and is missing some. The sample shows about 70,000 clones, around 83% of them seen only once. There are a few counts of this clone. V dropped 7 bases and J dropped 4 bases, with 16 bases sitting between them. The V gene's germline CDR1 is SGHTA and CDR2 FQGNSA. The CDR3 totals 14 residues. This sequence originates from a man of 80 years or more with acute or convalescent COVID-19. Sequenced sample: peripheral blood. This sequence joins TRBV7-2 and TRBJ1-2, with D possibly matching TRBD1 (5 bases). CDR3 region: CASNPGGNLYGYTF. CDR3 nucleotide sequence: TGTGCCAGCAACCCCGGGGGGAACCTCTATGGCTACACCTTC.